The clone carrying this TCR beta chain was seen repeatedly, ten times or more. Its antigen is still unknown. The CDR3 totals 15 residues. Germline V gene data show CDR1 as SGHAT and CDR2 as FQNNGV. V was pared by 3 bases and J by 0 bases, with 10 bases between. TCRdb re-called the RACE reads through MiXCR, storing one row per CDR3 protein. The repertoire has about 360,000 distinct CDR3 sequences, more than 4.5% of them found once; the top ten carry approximately 2.1%. Time point of the sample: patch test 1, 2 weeks after DPC sensitization. Treatment meaning: therapeutic diphenylcyclopropenone sensitization with weekly scalp DPC. Donation of samples came from alopecia patients who were 18 to 70 years old and suitable for DPC. The starting material, unfractionated whole blood, was used for total RNA extraction. The data belong to a study of human T cells and chemical hapten exposure. Study observations and caveats: DPC sensitization left the count of TCRs above 1 in 1000 unchanged.

This sequence joins TRBV11-2 and TRBJ2-3, with a weak D call TRBD2 (6 bases). Here the sequenced sample was whole blood, taken in connection with sensitization to the hapten diphenylcyclopropenone (DPC). This receptor was taken from a woman between 50 and 59 years old with alopecia areata. Some clones in this sample may be carry-over from other donors' samples. CDR3 residues: CASSLLASSTDTQYF. DNA of the CDR3: TGTGCCAGCAGCTTGCTAGCGTCTAGCACAGATACGCAGTATTTT.